What follows is one T cell receptor beta chain and its context. What it recognizes is unknown. This entry comes from a study of T cell responses to AZD1222 COVID-19 vaccine. Study-level results: Unmutated variant regions are reportedly targeted by nearly half of spike-specific TCRs. Along spike, vaccine-associated CD4 TCRs were found throughout, with dominance at 160-218 and 743-854.

Clones were sequenced by immunoSEQ multiplex PCR, and TCRdb holds only the in-frame ones, with some missing. Among around 150,000 clones listed, 94% were seen once. This TCR was recovered from an adult in good health. Material: peripheral blood, obtained on day 0 of AZD1222 vaccination.

The CDR3 region is CASSSVDRNYGYTF. The CDR3, as DNA: TGTGCCAGCAGCTCGGTGGACAGGAACTATGGCTACACCTTC. The chain joins TRBV5-6 to TRBJ1-2; 7 nucleotides agree with TRBD1. This CDR3 has 14 residues. J lost 2 bases, V lost 3 bases, and 4 bases had no gene match. Looked up from germline, CDR1 is SGHDT and CDR2 is YYEEEE.